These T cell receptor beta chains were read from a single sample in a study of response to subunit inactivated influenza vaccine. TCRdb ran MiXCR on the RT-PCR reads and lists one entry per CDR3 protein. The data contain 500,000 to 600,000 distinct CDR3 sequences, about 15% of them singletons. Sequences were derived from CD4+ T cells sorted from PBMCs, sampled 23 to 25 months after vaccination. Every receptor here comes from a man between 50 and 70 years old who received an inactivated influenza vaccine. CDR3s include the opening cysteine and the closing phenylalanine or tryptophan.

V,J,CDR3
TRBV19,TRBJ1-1,CASSLRRGSTEAFF
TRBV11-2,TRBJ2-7,CASSQRTSGGYEQYF
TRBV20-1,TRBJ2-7,CSAQTQETSGRTSYEQYF
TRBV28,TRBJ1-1,CASSLTQRAGGAFF
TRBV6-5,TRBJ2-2,CASSYSGRLGLSGELFF
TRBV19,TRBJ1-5,CASSIAGTGQNQPQHF
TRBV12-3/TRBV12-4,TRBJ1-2,CASSSMDRGYGYTF
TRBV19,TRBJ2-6,CASSSQGTGANVLTF
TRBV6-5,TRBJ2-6,CASSYSLNSGANVLTF
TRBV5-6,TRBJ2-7,CASSIAGTGPREQYF
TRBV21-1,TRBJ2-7,CASSVGGLFSYEQYF
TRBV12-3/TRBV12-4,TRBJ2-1,CASRPAWSGGDNEQFF
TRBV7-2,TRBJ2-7,CASSLESWYEQYF
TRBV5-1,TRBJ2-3,CASSLTSISTDTQYF
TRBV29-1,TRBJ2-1,CSVGLSDEQFF
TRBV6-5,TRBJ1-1,CASSYSASNTEAFF
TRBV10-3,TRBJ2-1,CAISRDSYNEQFF
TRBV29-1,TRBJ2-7,CSVIVPGTDYEQYF
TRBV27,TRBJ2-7,CASSFGRMGSYEQYF
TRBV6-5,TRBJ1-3,CASSYITSSGNTIYF
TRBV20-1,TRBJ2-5,CSARVPDGRETQYF
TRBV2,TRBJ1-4,CASSALGLNEKLFF
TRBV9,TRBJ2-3,CASSLGGGGNGISDTQYF
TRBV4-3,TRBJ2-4,CASSQDRQVGQYF
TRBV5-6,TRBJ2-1,CASSLVGRRSYNEQFF
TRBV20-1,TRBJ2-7,CSAGRQGRDYEQYF
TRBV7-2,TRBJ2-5,CASSLATGGSQETQYF
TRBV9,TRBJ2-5,CASSVGWEAQETQYF
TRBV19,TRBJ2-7,CASSTGGGSPEQYF
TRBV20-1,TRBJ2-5,CSARVSGLQETQYF
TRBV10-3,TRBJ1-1,CATRGQNTEAFF
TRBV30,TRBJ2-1,CAWSPLQGTEQFF
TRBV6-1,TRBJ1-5,CASSEVSGYGNQPQHF
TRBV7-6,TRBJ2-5,CASSPITGKETQYF
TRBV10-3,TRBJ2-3,CAIMGADTQYF
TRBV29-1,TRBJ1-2,CSLWTVEGYTF
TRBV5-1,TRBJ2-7,CASSSSGQTYEQYF
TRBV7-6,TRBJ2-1,CASSQLTGNNEQFF
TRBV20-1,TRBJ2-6,CSANVGGSGANVLTF
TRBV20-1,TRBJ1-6,CSARAGTPGVNSPLHF
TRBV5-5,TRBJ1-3,CASSFQVPGGNTIYF
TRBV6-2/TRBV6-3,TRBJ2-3,CASSYSRGSADTQYF
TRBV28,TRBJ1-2,CASSSANGGYTF
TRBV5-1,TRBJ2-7,CASASTGASYEQYF
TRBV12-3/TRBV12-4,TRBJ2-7,CASSLGPLGEQYF
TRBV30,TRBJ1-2,CAWSISHRGVAYTF
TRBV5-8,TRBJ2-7,CASSQTGVLRHEQYF
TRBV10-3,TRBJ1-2,CAISGQLGYTF